These 21 T cell receptor beta chains originate from one sample sequenced in a study of blood T cell repertoires in COVID-19. Assay: immunoSEQ multiplex PCR; the TCRdb copy retains only in-frame clones and omits some. This table has under 80,000 clones, around 77% appearing once. The sequenced material came from peripheral blood. The receptors were sampled from a man older than 75 with active or convalescent COVID-19.

J is TRBJ1-2 and V is TRBV6-5; 8 bases map to TRBD1. The junction had 7 bases not matched to a gene; V was cut back by 6 bases and J by 4 bases. The CDR3 contains 14 residues. Germline CDR1 MNHEY, CDR2 SVGAGI. Here the CDR3 DNA reads TGTGCCAGCAGGTCCTATGACAGGGGCTATGGCTACACCTTC. Its translation: CASRSYDRGYGYTF.

The chain carries TRBV5-1 and TRBJ2-5, with TRBD2 identical over 9 bases. V dropped 0 bases and J dropped 4; count of bases not matched to a gene: 7. Germline CDR1 SGHRS, CDR2 YFSETQ. This CDR3 is built from 16 residues. Here the CDR3 reads CASSLADSGRGETQYF. The CDR3 DNA sequence: TGCGCCAGCAGCTTGGCCGATAGCGGGAGAGGAGAGACCCAGTACTTC.

The V and J genes are TRBV7-9 and TRBJ2-1; D not certain. Germline V gives CDR1 SEHNR, CDR2 FQNEAQ (reference sequence). There are 13 residues in the CDR3. V lost 2 bases, J lost 5 bases, and 7 bases lay in between. CDR3 DNA sequence: TGTGCCAGCAGCTTAATACAGCACAATGAGCAGTTCTTC. Its translation: CASSLIQHNEQFF.

In nucleotides, the CDR3 is TGTGCCAGCAGCTTGGGGGCCAGGGCCACCGGGGAGCTGTTTTTT. As protein: CASSLGARATGELFF. V is TRBV7-3 and J is TRBJ2-2, with TRBD1 as a possible D gene (6 bases). V lost 3 bases and J 4 bases, leaving 12 bases between the germline ends. This CDR3 has 15 residues. CDR1 is SGHTA, CDR2 FQGTGA, per germline. The full variable domain, with the rest looked up from reference TRBV7-3 and TRBJ2-2, is GAGVSQTPSNKVTEKGKYVELRCDPISGHTALYWYRQSLGQGPEFLIYFQGTGAADDSGLPNDRFFAVRPEGSVSTLKIQRTERGDSAVYLCASSLGARATGELFFGEGSRLTVL.

V usage is TRBV6-6 and J usage is TRBJ1-6, with TRBD1 matching over 7 bases. The CDR3 consists of 13 residues. V lost 7 bases, J lost 9 bases, and 6 bases stayed unmatched. Germline CDR1 MNHNY, CDR2 SVGAGI (reference sequence). The CDR3 is CASMSQGGSPLHF. The CDR3 nucleotides read TGTGCCAGCATGTCGCAGGGGGGTTCACCCCTCCACTTT.

This chain links TRBV30 with TRBJ2-1; TRBD1 agrees at 8 bases. Trimming cost V 0 bases and J 2 bases; bases outside gene matches: 3. The CDR3 contains 15 residues. Germline V lookup: CDR1 GTSNPN, CDR2 SVGIG (reference sequence). CDR3 region: CAWSVRGLTYNEQFF. The CDR3 DNA reads TGTGCCTGGAGTGTCAGGGGGCTAACCTACAATGAGCAGTTCTTC.

The J gene is TRBJ2-7, the V gene TRBV5-3; perhaps TRBD2 as D (6 bases). TRBV5-3 is marked as an open reading frame, function uncertain. Trimming left V 1 base short and J 6 bases short, with 11 bases between. The CDR3 runs to 13 residues. In nucleotides, the CDR3 is TGTGCCAGAAGCTTGTCCCGGGGGTCCGAGCAGTACTTC. This encodes CARSLSRGSEQYF.

In regard to this clone: The germline gene is not matched at one end of the junction; a read error may be the cause. V and J are TRBV7-7 and TRBJ2-2; maybe TRBD1 (6 bases). The germline V gene encodes CDR1 SSHAT and CDR2 FNYEAQ (reference sequence). The CDR3 has 12 residues. The CDR3 nucleotides read TGTGCTAGCAGCTTAGACAGGGGGGAGCTGTTTTTT. Its translation is CASSLDRGELFF.

Concerning this clone itself: One end of the junction varies from germline; a read error may be responsible. The chain is built from TRBV7-7 and TRBJ2-3, with 8 bases aligning to TRBD2. This CDR3 region has 15 residues. Germline V gene data show CDR1 as SSHAT and CDR2 as FNYEAQ (reference sequence). CDR3 residues: CASSLGAGEWDTQYF. The CDR3 DNA reads as TGTGCTAGCAGCTTAGGAGCGGGAGAGTGGGATACGCAGTATTTT.

V gene TRBV30 combines with J gene TRBJ1-2; unclear D gene. V was shortened by 1 base and J by 6 bases, with 12 bases between the two germline ends. The CDR3 loop spans 13 amino acids. Germline CDR1 and CDR2: GTSNPN and SVGIG (reference sequence). The CDR3 sequence is CAWSAGVRHGYTF. DNA of the CDR3: TGTGCCTGGAGTGCCGGGGTCAGGCATGGCTACACCTTC.

This chain connects TRBV3-1 (or the pseudogene TRBV3-2) to TRBJ1-2; D is unclear. Germline values: CDR1 LGHDT, CDR2 YNNKEL (reference sequence). Trimming stripped 1 base from V and 4 bases from J, with 13 bases between. The CDR3 is made up of 15 amino acids. CDR3: CASSQAALETYGYTF. Written as DNA, the CDR3 is TGTGCCAGCAGCCAAGCGGCGCTAGAAACCTATGGCTACACCTTC.

The J gene is TRBJ2-1, the V gene TRBV4-3; the D gene is possibly TRBD2 (7 bases). V was pared by 0 bases and J by 0 bases, with 12 bases between. The CDR3 consists of 17 residues. Germline-derived CDR1 and CDR2 are LGHNA and YSLEER. The CDR3 nucleotides read TGCGCCAGCAGCCAAGACGGGGGGCCTCGCTCCTACAATGAGCAGTTCTTC. This translates into CASSQDGGPRSYNEQFF.

The CDR3 sequence is CASTLGQGNYEQYF. DNA of the CDR3: TGTGCCAGCACCCTGGGACAGGGGAACTACGAGCAGTACTTC. This rearrangement joins TRBV6-5 to TRBJ2-7; 10 bases align to TRBD1. CDR3 length equals 14 residues. The germline gives CDR1 MNHEY, CDR2 SVGAGI. V gave up 7 bases and J gave up 3 bases; unmatched junction bases: 6.

J is TRBJ2-2 and V is TRBV27; D may be TRBD2 (5 bases). This CDR3 contains 14 residues. The V and J ends lost 2 bases and 4 bases respectively, with 8 bases between them. The germline V gene encodes CDR1 MNHEY and CDR2 SMNVEV (reference sequence). This CDR3 is CASSLRRVTGELFF. DNA for the CDR3: TGTGCCAGCAGTTTAAGGCGGGTCACCGGGGAGCTGTTTTTT.

This clone has a handful of counts. The J gene is TRBJ2-7, the V gene TRBV3-1 (or the pseudogene TRBV3-2); possibly TRBD1 for D (5 bases). The CDR3 sequence is 13 residues long. Germline CDR1 and CDR2: LGHDT and YNNKEL (reference sequence). Deletions cut 7 bases from V and 0 bases from J, with 10 bases between. In DNA, the CDR3 is TGTGCCAGCATGAAGACAGACTCCTACGAGCAGTACTTC. Translation gives CASMKTDSYEQYF.

The V and J genes are TRBV24-1 and TRBJ1-1; 7 bases align to TRBD1. The CDR3 is made up of 15 amino acids. Losses at the gene ends were 3 bases for V and 1 base for J; bases not matched to a gene: 4. Germline V CDR1 and CDR2: KGHDR, SFDVKD. The CDR3 DNA reads as TGTGCCACCAGTGATAGCAGACAGGGGAACACTGAAGCTTTCTTT. Translation: CATSDSRQGNTEAFF.

This clone is judged medium-sized. The rearrangement joins TRBV15 to TRBJ2-7; TRBD1 matches 7 bases. This CDR3 is built from 15 residues. V shed 5 bases, J shed 0 bases, and the junction held 7 bases outside the gene matches. CDR1 is LNHNV and CDR2 is YYDKDF in the germline V gene (reference sequence). CDR3 region: CATSAAGTDSYEQYF. In DNA, the CDR3 is TGTGCCACCAGCGCCGCCGGGACAGACTCCTACGAGCAGTACTTC.

This clone turned up a few times. The chain is built from TRBV7-2 and TRBJ2-2; 8 bases align to TRBD1. V trimming: 1 base; J trimming: 7 bases; junction bases outside the gene matches: 17. The CDR3 has 19 amino acids. Germline assignment: CDR1 SGHTA and CDR2 FQGNSA. For the CDR3, the DNA is TGTGCCAGCAGCTTAGAGTTTCCCCCTAGGACAGGGAGAAACGGGGAGCTGTTTTTT. Its protein product is CASSLEFPPRTGRNGELFF.

The chain has TRBV6-2 or TRBV6-3 and TRBJ2-1; D is possibly TRBD1 (6 bases). The CDR3 loop spans 16 amino acids. Germline CDR1 reads MNHEY; CDR2 reads SVGEGT. V was shortened by 5 bases and J by 2 bases, with 16 bases between the two germline ends. The CDR3 loop is CASSPMGASAYNEQFF. In DNA form, the CDR3 reads TGTGCCAGCAGTCCAATGGGGGCGAGCGCCTACAATGAGCAGTTCTTC.

On this clone: The junction and the germline gene differ at one end; a read error may be behind it. The chain combines TRBV28 with TRBJ1-6, with unresolved D. Germline lookup yields CDR1 MDHEN and CDR2 SYDVKM. This CDR3 spans 16 amino acids. CDR3 region: CASTLGGRPYNSPLHF. The CDR3 DNA follows: TGTGCCAGCACTTTAGGAGGGAGGCCCTATAATTCACCCCTCCACTTT.

The chain joins TRBV2 to TRBJ1-2; D gene ambiguous. Germline CDR1 is SNHLY and CDR2 is FYNNEI. There are 11 residues in the CDR3. Trimming stripped 8 bases from V and 3 bases from J, with 7 bases between. CDR3 protein: CASGRDYGYTF. The CDR3 nucleotides are TGTGCCAGCGGGCGGGACTATGGCTACACCTTC.